The 24 T cell receptor beta chains listed next were all sequenced from one sample in a study of shared clonotypes between healthy human individuals. Sequenced by immunoSEQ multiplex PCR; TCRdb stores in-frame clones only, minus some. The data hold 530,000 or so clones, with around 79% observed a single time. Sequenced: PBMCs. These receptors originate from a woman aged 40 to 50 in good health. Some clones in this sample may be carry-over from other donors' samples.

The CDR3 sequence: CASSTLRDSEETQYF. As DNA, the CDR3 is TGTGCCAGCAGCACCCTCCGGGACAGTGAAGAGACCCAGTACTTC. The rearrangement links TRBV11-2 to TRBJ2-5, with 7 bases matching TRBD1. This CDR3 has 15 amino acids. V dropped 5 bases and J dropped 3; count of bases not matched to a gene: 9. CDR1 and CDR2 from the germline V gene are SGHAT and FQNNGV.

This rearrangement joins TRBV29-1 to TRBJ2-1; 10 bases match TRBD1. Germline trimming cut 7 bases from V and 2 bases from J; bases unmatched to any gene: 8. Per germline, CDR1 SQVTM and CDR2 ANQGSEA. CDR3 length: 15 amino acids. CDR3 residues: CSAQGTGVPYNEQFF. The CDR3 region has the DNA TGCAGCGCCCAGGGGACAGGGGTTCCCTACAATGAGCAGTTCTTC.

V is TRBV18 and J is TRBJ1-4, with D uncertain. The CDR3 is 15 amino acids. The germline CDR1 and CDR2 sequences are KGHSH and LQKENI. V lost 2 bases and J lost 0, with 7 bases in between. CDR3: CASSPLGSTNEKLFF. The CDR3 nucleotides are TGTGCCAGCTCACCATTGGGCTCAACTAATGAAAAACTGTTTTTT.

J is TRBJ2-1 and V is TRBV5-4; TRBD2 aligns across 8 bases. The germline V gene encodes CDR1 SGHNT and CDR2 YYREEE (reference sequence). CDR3 size: 15 residues. After removal of 1 base from V and 7 bases from J, the junction contained 7 bases not matched to a gene. The CDR3 DNA reads TGTGCCAGCAGCTTGTATAATAGCGGGGCAAATGAGCAGTTCTTC. Protein product: CASSLYNSGANEQFF.

Worth noting for this clone: The same CDR3 is also encoded by other DNA sequences in this sample. The J gene is TRBJ1-3, the V gene TRBV2; 8 nucleotides agree with TRBD1. Per the germline V gene, CDR1 is SNHLY and CDR2 is FYNNEI. The V and J ends lost 8 bases and 2 bases, in that order; junction bases with no gene match: 5. The CDR3 runs to 14 residues. The DNA of the CDR3 is TGTGCCAGCTCCGGACAGGGAGCTGGAAACACCATATATTTT. This gives the protein CASSGQGAGNTIYF.

The chain joins TRBV12-1 to TRBJ2-7; TRBD2, the table's D call, was not compared with the DNA. TRBV12-1 is classified as a pseudogene. The CDR3 is 10 amino acids. CDR3 residues: CASSPDEQYF. The CDR3 DNA sequence: TGTGCCAGCAGCCCCGACGAGCAGTACTTC.

The chain joins TRBV5-1 to TRBJ1-1, with a possible D match to TRBD1 (5 bases). This CDR3 contains 17 residues. Germline V gives CDR1 SGHRS, CDR2 YFSETQ. V dropped 1 base and J dropped 3 bases, with 19 bases sitting between them. CDR3 sequence (DNA): TGCGCCAGCAGCTTGAGACCCCAGGGTAACGGGTACACTGAAGCTTTCTTT. Amino acids: CASSLRPQGNGYTEAFF.

The rearrangement links TRBV5-6 to TRBJ1-1; 7 nucleotides line up with TRBD1. CDR3 size: 12 residues. Trimming at V came to 6 bases and at J to 7 bases, leaving 6 bases not matched to a gene. CDR1 is SGHDT and CDR2 is YYEEEE in the germline V gene. The CDR3 here is CASNRQGGEAFF. CDR3 bases: TGTGCCAGCAATCGACAGGGTGGTGAAGCTTTCTTT.

V is TRBV2 and J is TRBJ2-7; tentative D call: TRBD1 (5 bases). Trimming took off 7 bases at V and 7 bases at J, with 20 bases between the two ends. CDR1 SNHLY and CDR2 FYNNEI come from the germline V gene. The CDR3 covers 14 residues. In DNA, the CDR3 is TGTGCCAGCACCCTCCTTCAGGGTTTAGGAGAGCAGTACTTC. As protein: CASTLLQGLGEQYF.

The CDR3 DNA follows: TGTGCCAGCAGCTTTGGACTAGCGGGACAAAATGAGCAGTTCTTC. As protein: CASSFGLAGQNEQFF. The rearrangement joins TRBV9 to TRBJ2-1; the match to TRBD2 covers 12 bases. CDR1 and CDR2 from the germline V gene are SGDLS and YYNGEE. After removal of 4 bases from V and 7 bases from J, the junction contained 6 bases not matched to a gene. The CDR3 runs to 15 residues.

This clone appeared a few times. The rearrangement joins TRBV9 to TRBJ2-1, with D unclear. The CDR3 spans 12 residues. Germline V gives CDR1 SGDLS, CDR2 YYNGEE. Trimming removed 0 bases from V and 9 bases from J, with 7 bases in between. DNA of the CDR3: TGTGCCAGCAGCGTAGGGCCTAGTGAGCAGTTCTTC. Its protein product is CASSVGPSEQFF.

The chain is built from TRBV30 and TRBJ1-6; 7 bases match TRBD1. Germline V gives CDR1 GTSNPN, CDR2 SVGIG (reference sequence). The V gene end was trimmed by 4 bases and the J gene end by 5 bases; junction bases not matched to a gene: 5. The CDR3 covers 14 residues. CDR3 region: CAWTRGSNNSPLHF. The DNA of the CDR3 is TGTGCCTGGACCAGGGGGTCCAATAATTCACCCCTCCACTTT.

V gene TRBV4-1 combines with J gene TRBJ2-6; the D is unclear. Per the germline V gene, CDR1 is MGHRA and CDR2 is YSYEKL. The CDR3 runs to 19 residues. With 4 bases removed from V and 0 bases from J, the gap between germline ends came to 19 bases. CDR3 sequence reads: CASSLFDTTSISGANVLTF. The CDR3 nucleotides read TGCGCCAGCAGCCTATTCGACACGACCAGTATCTCTGGGGCCAACGTCCTGACTTTC.

A remark on this clone: A read error may explain this, as a much larger clone is one base away. The chain employs TRBV11-2 and TRBJ2-5; no definite D call. From germline, CDR1 is SGHAT and CDR2 FQNNGV. The CDR3 loop spans 14 amino acids. The germline V and J ends were trimmed by 7 bases and 5 bases, with 17 bases remaining between them. The CDR3 sequence: CASNPGRGMETQYF. In nucleotides, the CDR3 is TGTGCCAGCAACCCCGGACGTGGGATGGAGACCCAGTACTTC.

The J gene is TRBJ2-3, the V gene TRBV15; 12 bases are a match to TRBD2. This CDR3 region has 16 residues. The V gene end was trimmed by 0 bases and the J gene end by 4 bases; junction bases not matched to a gene: 2. Looked up from germline, CDR1 is LNHNV and CDR2 is YYDKDF (reference sequence). The CDR3: CATSRDLAGGADTQYF. The CDR3 nucleotides read TGTGCCACCAGCAGAGATCTAGCGGGAGGGGCAGATACGCAGTATTTT.

The rearrangement uses TRBV7-2 and TRBJ2-2; a weak D match, TRBD2 (6 bases). The CDR3 has 14 residues. Per germline, CDR1 SGHTA and CDR2 FQGNSA. V lost 5 bases, J lost 2 bases, and 9 bases lay in between. The CDR3 here is CASSMTSNTGELFF. Here the CDR3 DNA reads TGTGCCAGCAGCATGACTAGTAACACCGGGGAGCTGTTTTTT.

The chain links TRBV30 to TRBJ2-5; 7 nucleotides match TRBD2. The CDR3 is 14 residues long. In germline, CDR1 is GTSNPN, CDR2 SVGIG (reference sequence). V was clipped by 1 base and J by 5 bases; unmatched bases: 7. The CDR3 loop reads CAWSDGGGVETQYF. Here the CDR3 DNA reads TGTGCCTGGAGTGACGGCGGGGGTGTTGAGACCCAGTACTTC.

The rearrangement links TRBV29-1 to TRBJ2-1; no clear D. The CDR3 length is 12 residues. Germline CDR1 and CDR2: SQVTM and ANQGSEA. V was cut by 4 bases and J by 10 bases, with 14 bases left in between. CDR3 region: CSVGGRRDEQFF. In nucleotides, the CDR3 is TGCAGCGTTGGCGGACGGCGTGACGAGCAGTTCTTC.

This clone was counted once. The V and J genes are TRBV4-1 and TRBJ2-7; TRBD2 is a possible D gene (5 bases). V was clipped by 0 bases and J by 4 bases, with 13 bases between them. Looked up from germline, CDR1 is MGHRA and CDR2 is YSYEKL. This CDR3 comprises 15 residues. CDR3 sequence reads: CASSQEGSKTYEQYF. Here the CDR3 DNA reads TGCGCCAGCAGCCAAGAGGGGAGCAAGACTTACGAGCAGTACTTC.

Written as DNA, the CDR3 is TGTGCCAGCAGCTTGGTCATTAGCGGGAGTACCTACGAGCAGTACTTC. This gives the protein CASSLVISGSTYEQYF. The rearrangement joins TRBV5-4 to TRBJ2-7, with 9 bases lining up with TRBD2. Unmatched junction bases numbered 6, after V lost 0 bases and J lost 2 bases. The CDR3 contains 16 residues. CDR1 is SGHNT and CDR2 is YYREEE in the germline V gene (reference sequence).

This rearrangement joins TRBV5-1 to TRBJ2-5; TRBD1 agrees at 12 bases. The CDR3 contains 17 residues. Trimming at V came to 4 bases and at J to 5 bases, leaving 12 bases not matched to a gene. CDR1 SGHRS and CDR2 YFSETQ come from the germline V gene. The CDR3 bases are TGCGCCAGCAGCCCCACACCGGGACAGGGGGCCGGGGAGACCCAGTACTTC. Its translation: CASSPTPGQGAGETQYF.

This clone was observed at least ten times. This rearrangement joins TRBV28 to TRBJ1-6, with a weak D call TRBD1 (5 bases). This CDR3 is 14 amino acids long. Germline CDR1 and CDR2: MDHEN and SYDVKM. Trimming shortened V by 6 bases and J by 7 bases, and 13 bases separated the two germline ends. DNA of the CDR3: TGTGCCAGCAGGACGACCGGGGCCAATTCACCCCTCCACTTT. Amino acid sequence: CASRTTGANSPLHF.

This clone occurred a few times. DNA for the CDR3: TGTGCCACCACCTCACCGGGGTTGGAGACTGGAAACACCATATATTTT. Translated, it gives CATTSPGLETGNTIYF. V is TRBV19 and J is TRBJ1-3; D gene uncertain. The germline CDR1 and CDR2 sequences are LNHDA and SQIVND (reference sequence). Deletions cut 10 bases from V and 2 bases from J, with 21 bases between. The CDR3 sequence is 16 residues long.

The J gene is TRBJ1-2, the V gene TRBV6-6; D remains ambiguous. CDR1 and CDR2 (germline): MNHNY, SVGAGI (reference sequence). The CDR3 has 16 residues. V shed 0 bases and J shed 3 bases, with 14 bases lying between them. CDR3 loop: CASSYSPGGGYYGYTF. For the CDR3, the DNA is TGTGCCAGCAGTTACTCCCCGGGCGGAGGGTACTATGGCTACACCTTC.